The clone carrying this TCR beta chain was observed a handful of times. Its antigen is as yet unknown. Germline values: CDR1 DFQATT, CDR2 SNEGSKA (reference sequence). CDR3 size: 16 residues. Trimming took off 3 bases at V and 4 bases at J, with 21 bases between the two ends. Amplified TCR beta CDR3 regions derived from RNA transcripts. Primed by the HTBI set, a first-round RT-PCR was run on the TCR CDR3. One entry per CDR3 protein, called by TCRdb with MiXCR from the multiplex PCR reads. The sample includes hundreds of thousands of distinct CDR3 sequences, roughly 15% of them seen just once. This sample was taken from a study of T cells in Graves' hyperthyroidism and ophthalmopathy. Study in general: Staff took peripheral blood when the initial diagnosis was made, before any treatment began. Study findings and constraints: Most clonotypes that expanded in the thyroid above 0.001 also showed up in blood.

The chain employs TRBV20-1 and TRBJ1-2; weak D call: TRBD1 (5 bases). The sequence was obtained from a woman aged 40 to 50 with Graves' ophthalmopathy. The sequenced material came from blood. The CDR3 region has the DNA TGCAGTGCTAGTGGGGGGTCGGGGAACCTTTTCTATGGCTACACCTTC. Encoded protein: CSASGGSGNLFYGYTF.